This record looks at one TCR beta chain sequence and its context. This entry belongs to a study of T cells in Graves' hyperthyroidism and ophthalmopathy. The wider study: Specimen type is peripheral blood, collected at initial diagnosis prior to any treatment.

Amplification of TCR beta CDR3 regions was performed using RNA transcripts as template. The HTBI primer set was used in a first-round RT-PCR of the TCR CDR3. TCRdb recomputed calls from the multiplex PCR reads with MiXCR, one row per CDR3 protein. The sample gives about 640,000 distinct CDR3 sequences, less than 25% of which show up once; more than 30% is in the top ten. Germline CDR1 KGHSH, CDR2 LQKENI. The CDR3 totals 16 residues. J was trimmed by 0 bases and V by 4 bases; bases with no gene match: 3. The TCR was taken from a man under 40 with Graves' ophthalmopathy. The gene calls are TRBV18 and TRBJ2-4; TRBD2 matches at 10 bases. Sequenced: blood. The CDR3 loop is CASSRTSGVAKNIQYF. In DNA, the CDR3 is TGTGCCAGCTCACGGACTAGCGGAGTAGCCAAAAACATTCAGTACTTC.